This entry lists 31 T cell receptor beta chains sequenced from one sample in a study of shared T cell receptors in the human thymus. Sequencing used immunoSEQ multiplex PCR; TCRdb keeps in-frame clones, though not all of them. The sample records some 700,000 clones, roughly 85% being singletons. The sample was also reused in another study, on human thymus T cells.

Sequenced: thymocytes. The receptors here all came from a girl less than two years old with a congenital heart defect.

The chain joins TRBV10-1 to TRBJ1-5; tentative D call: TRBD1 (5 bases). CDR3 length: 17 residues. CDR1 is WNHNN and CDR2 is SYGVQD in the germline V gene (reference sequence). Trimming left V 6 bases short and J 4 bases short, with 22 bases between. CDR3 DNA: TGCGCCAGCAGCGGGGGAATGGAGAGGGCAACGAATCAGCCCCAGCATTTT. Amino acids: CASSGGMERATNQPQHF.

The chain is built from TRBV6-5 and TRBJ1-2, with D unresolved. This CDR3 has 14 residues. Looked up from germline, CDR1 is MNHEY and CDR2 is SVGAGI. V was pared by 0 bases and J by 3 bases, with 8 bases between. The CDR3 here is CASSYSKLDYGYTF. The DNA for the CDR3 is TGTGCCAGCAGTTACTCGAAACTAGACTATGGCTACACCTTC.

The rearrangement joins TRBV6-1 to TRBJ2-1; 11 bases are a match to TRBD2. The CDR3 has 14 residues. Looked up from germline, CDR1 is MNHNS and CDR2 is SASEGT. V dropped 4 bases and J dropped 6; count of bases not matched to a gene: 2. CDR3 nucleotides: TGTGCCAGCAGTGTAGCGGGGGGGGGCAATGAGCAGTTCTTC. Translated, it gives CASSVAGGGNEQFF.

The rearrangement links TRBV5-4 to TRBJ1-1; D might be TRBD1 (6 bases). This CDR3 comprises 15 residues. Germline V CDR1 and CDR2: SGHNT, YYREEE (reference sequence). Trimming took off 4 bases at V and 1 base at J, with 14 bases between the two ends. The CDR3: CASSPETGTNTEAFF. The CDR3 region has the DNA TGTGCCAGCAGCCCGGAGACAGGAACGAACACTGAAGCTTTCTTT. The whole variable domain, remainder taken from reference TRBV5-4 and TRBJ1-1, is ETGVTQSPTHLIKTRGQQVTLRCSSQSGHNTVSWYQQALGQGPQFIFQYYREEENGRGNFPPRFSGLQFPNYSSELNVNALELDDSALYLCASSPETGTNTEAFFGQGTRLTVV.

V usage is TRBV10-2 and J usage is TRBJ1-1; 7 nucleotides line up with TRBD1. Germline CDR1 reads WSHSY; CDR2 reads SAAADI. The CDR3 sequence is 13 residues long. With V trimmed by 6 bases and J by 4 bases, 5 bases remained unmatched. CDR3 sequence (DNA): TGCGCCAGCAGGAGGGGGCTGGGCACTGAAGCTTTCTTT. It is translated as CASRRGLGTEAFF.

The V and J genes are TRBV6-5 and TRBJ1-6; no reliable D call. This CDR3 region has 11 residues. The V gene lost 5 bases and the J gene lost 6 bases, with 2 bases spanning the gap. The germline gives CDR1 MNHEY, CDR2 SVGAGI. CDR3 DNA sequence: TGTGCCAGCAGTCGTAATTCACCCCTCCACTTT. It translates to CASSRNSPLHF.

The chain employs TRBV2 and TRBJ2-7; 14 nucleotides align to TRBD2. With V trimmed by 5 bases and J by 6 bases, 3 bases remained unmatched. Germline V gene sequence: CDR1 SNHLY, CDR2 FYNNEI. The CDR3 spans 14 residues. CDR3 residues: CASSPGLAGVEQYF. Written as DNA, the CDR3 is TGTGCCAGCAGTCCGGGACTAGCGGGGGTCGAGCAGTACTTC.

The genes are TRBV6-7 and TRBJ2-1, with 9 bases lining up with TRBD2. TRBV6-7 qualifies as an ORF whose function is uncertain. The CDR3 spans 13 residues. V was pared by 8 bases and J by 4 bases, with 3 bases of the junction left unmatched. The CDR3 sequence is CASVLAGYNEQFF. The CDR3 region has the DNA TGTGCCAGCGTACTAGCGGGTTACAATGAGCAGTTCTTC.

The J gene is TRBJ2-1, the V gene TRBV11-2; 9 bases are a match to TRBD2. From germline, CDR1 is SGHAT and CDR2 FQNNGV. V trimming: 5 bases; J trimming: 4 bases; junction bases outside the gene matches: 9. This CDR3 spans 16 amino acids. The DNA of the CDR3 is TGTGCCAGCAGCCACCGCCTGCGGGGGGGTTACAATGAGCAGTTCTTC. Protein: CASSHRLRGGYNEQFF.

The rearrangement joins TRBV5-4 to TRBJ2-1; 7 positions agree with TRBD1. The germline gives CDR1 SGHNT, CDR2 YYREEE (reference sequence). This CDR3 spans 16 amino acids. J gave up 2 bases and V 6 bases, and 11 bases lay outside the gene matches. The CDR3 DNA follows: TGTGCCAGCACCTTAAGTGACAGGGACACCTACAATGAGCAGTTCTTC. It specifies CASTLSDRDTYNEQFF.

The chain couples TRBV7-2 to TRBJ2-1, with D tentatively TRBD2 (5 bases). The CDR3 runs to 11 residues. V was clipped by 3 bases and J by 15 bases, with 12 bases between them. Germline CDR1 is SGHTA and CDR2 is FQGNSA. The CDR3: CASSFRDVWFF. DNA for the CDR3: TGTGCCAGCAGCTTCCGGGATGTTTGGTTCTTC.

The V and J genes are TRBV7-8 and TRBJ1-2, with 7 bases identical to TRBD1. The V and J ends lost 2 bases and 6 bases, in that order; junction bases with no gene match: 3. This CDR3 is built from 13 residues. The germline V gene encodes CDR1 SGHVS and CDR2 FQNEAQ. The CDR3 region is CASSLHRGNGYTF. The DNA for the CDR3 is TGTGCCAGCAGCTTACACAGGGGTAATGGCTACACCTTC.

This chain links TRBV5-1 with TRBJ2-7; maybe TRBD2 (5 bases). Germline CDR1 and CDR2: SGHRS and YFSETQ. Trimming stripped 3 bases from V and 4 bases from J, with 17 bases between. CDR3 length: 15 amino acids. The DNA of the CDR3 is TGCGCCAGCAGCTGCGCGGGCCCCTCGACTTACGAGCAGTACTTC. Protein: CASSCAGPSTYEQYF. Supplemented by reference TRBV5-1 and TRBJ2-7, the full variable domain reads KAGVTQTPRYLIKTRGQQVTLSCSPISGHRSVSWYQQTPGQGLQFLFEYFSETQRNKGNFPGRFSGRQFSNSRSEMNVSTLELGDSALYLCASSCAGPSTYEQYFGPGTRLTVT.

V usage is TRBV2 and J usage is TRBJ1-2; 10 nucleotides align to TRBD1. Losses at the gene ends were 3 bases for V and 8 bases for J; bases not matched to a gene: 3. The CDR3 runs 13 residues. Germline V gives CDR1 SNHLY, CDR2 FYNNEI. Here the CDR3 reads CASSDPDRGGYTF. CDR3 sequence (DNA): TGTGCCAGCAGTGATCCGGACAGGGGGGGCTACACCTTC.

The chain uses TRBV7-4 and TRBJ1-2; no reliable D call. The CDR3 has 15 residues. Germline V gene sequence: CDR1 SGHVT, CDR2 SQSDAQ. Trimming pared 3 bases from V and 4 bases from J, leaving 15 bases between. The CDR3 nucleotides read TGTGCCAGCAGCTTGGAGGCCGGGCCCTTCTATGGCTACACCTTC. Translation gives CASSLEAGPFYGYTF. Full variable domain (outside the CDR3, taken from reference TRBV7-4 and TRBJ1-2): GAGVSQSPRYKVAKRGRDVALRCDSISGHVTLYWYRQTLGQGSEVLTYSQSDAQRDKSGRPSGRFSAERPERSVSTLKIQRTEQGDSAVYLCASSLEAGPFYGYTFGSGTRLTVV.

The chain joins TRBV4-3 to TRBJ2-1, with 11 bases matching TRBD2. This CDR3 has 16 amino acids. Germline-derived CDR1 and CDR2 are LGHNA and YSLEER. V lost 4 bases to trimming and J lost 4 bases; unmatched junction nucleotides: 6. The CDR3 DNA sequence: TGCGCCAGCAGCCCACCCCCTAGCGGGGGGTACAATGAGCAGTTCTTC. It translates to CASSPPPSGGYNEQFF.

The rearrangement links TRBV7-2 to TRBJ2-2; 7 bases fit TRBD2. Germline CDR1 is SGHTA and CDR2 is FQGNSA. There are 16 residues in the CDR3. Unmatched junction bases numbered 9, after V lost 5 bases and J lost 3 bases. DNA of the CDR3: TGTGCCAGCAGCCCATCCCGTGGGGGGGACACCGGGGAGCTGTTTTTT. This codes for CASSPSRGGDTGELFF.

The chain joins TRBV7-8 to TRBJ2-7; 8 nucleotides agree with TRBD2. With V trimmed by 5 bases and J by 6 bases, 6 bases remained unmatched. The germline CDR1 and CDR2 sequences are SGHVS and FQNEAQ. The CDR3 has 13 residues. In DNA form, the CDR3 reads TGTGCCAGCAGCACTAGCGGACCTTCCGAGCAGTACTTC. Protein: CASSTSGPSEQYF.

The J gene is TRBJ2-5, the V gene TRBV4-1; perhaps TRBD2 as D (6 bases). Germline V gene lookup returns CDR1 MGHRA and CDR2 YSYEKL. CDR3 length equals 18 residues. V gave up 1 base and J gave up 2 bases, with 20 bases separating them. The CDR3 here is CASSQGLEGAETQETQYF. The DNA of the CDR3 is TGCGCCAGCAGCCAAGGCCTGGAGGGCGCGGAGACACAAGAGACCCAGTACTTC.

The chain links TRBV2 to TRBJ1-1; 11 bases fit TRBD1. The CDR3 spans 12 residues. Per germline, CDR1 SNHLY and CDR2 FYNNEI. V shed 8 bases, J shed 6 bases, and the junction held 2 bases outside the gene matches. The CDR3 DNA follows: TGTGCCAGCCGGGACAGGGGGGCTGAAGCTTTCTTT. Translation gives CASRDRGAEAFF. Full variable domain (remainder filled in from reference TRBV2 and TRBJ1-1): EPEVTQTPSHQVTQMGQEVILRCVPISNHLYFYWYRQILGQKVEFLVSFYNNEISEKSEIFDDQFSVERPDGSNFTLKIRSTKLEDSAMYFCASRDRGAEAFFGQGTRLTVV.

CDR3 nucleotides: TGTGCCAGCAGCCCGGGACTTGAAGAGACCCAGTACTTC. Its protein is CASSPGLEETQYF. The chain joins TRBV4-2 to TRBJ2-5, with D tentatively TRBD2 (6 bases). This CDR3 is built from 13 residues. Trimming took off 4 bases at V and 3 bases at J, with 9 bases between the two ends. Per germline, CDR1 LGHNA and CDR2 YNFKEQ.

The CDR3 reads CAWKYSQGGSYEQYF. The CDR3 nucleotides read TGTGCCTGGAAGTACTCACAGGGGGGCTCCTACGAGCAGTACTTC. The chain uses TRBV30 and TRBJ2-7; 8 nucleotides align to TRBD1. The germline V gene encodes CDR1 GTSNPN and CDR2 SVGIG (reference sequence). The CDR3 length is 15 residues. Trimming cost V 4 bases and J 0 bases; bases outside gene matches: 8.

The chain uses TRBV13 and TRBJ1-2; D perhaps matches TRBD1 (6 bases). CDR3 size: 13 residues. V lost 7 bases, J lost 10 bases, and 19 bases lay in between. The germline CDR1 and CDR2 sequences are PRHDT and FYEKMQ (reference sequence). The CDR3 DNA sequence: TGTGCCAGCACCTTCCGCGGGGGGCGCGTCTACACCTTC. It specifies CASTFRGGRVYTF.

The chain uses TRBV10-2 and TRBJ2-2; 8 nucleotides agree with TRBD2. The ends lost 8 bases at V and 4 bases at J; junction bases unmatched: 12. Germline V gene lookup returns CDR1 WSHSY and CDR2 SAAADI. This CDR3 has 16 residues. The DNA for the CDR3 is TGCGCCAGCCTCCAGCGGGGGTTGTATAGCACCGGGGAGCTGTTTTTT. Translation: CASLQRGLYSTGELFF.

This chain joins TRBV7-2 and TRBJ2-5; TRBD1 matches at 10 bases. CDR1 is SGHTA, CDR2 FQGNSA, per germline. The length of the CDR3 is 19 residues. After removal of 4 bases from V and 5 bases from J, the junction contained 19 bases not matched to a gene. The DNA of the CDR3 is TGTGCCAGCAGCTCGCTGGACAGGGGGGGTCGGGATTTCCAGGAGACCCAGTACTTC. This gives the protein CASSSLDRGGRDFQETQYF.

The chain uses TRBV25-1 and TRBJ1-5; D unresolved. V shed 4 bases and J shed 0 bases, with 7 bases lying between them. This CDR3 has 14 amino acids. Per the germline V gene, CDR1 is MGHDK and CDR2 is SYGVNS. CDR3 in amino acids: CASSGSYSNQPQHF. In DNA, the CDR3 is TGTGCCAGCAGTGGTAGCTATAGCAATCAGCCCCAGCATTTT.

V is TRBV5-1 and J is TRBJ1-2; a weak D match, TRBD1 (6 bases). V was pared by 2 bases and J by 5 bases, with 16 bases between. This CDR3 is built from 15 residues. Per germline, CDR1 SGHRS and CDR2 YFSETQ. The CDR3 region is CASSLLVGTPYGYTF. The CDR3 nucleotides read TGCGCCAGCAGCTTACTGGTAGGGACACCTTATGGCTACACCTTC.

The V gene is TRBV4-1, the J gene TRBJ1-1; 7 bases agree with TRBD1. The V and J ends lost 2 bases and 0 bases, in that order; junction bases with no gene match: 9. The CDR3 covers 17 residues. The germline V gene encodes CDR1 MGHRA and CDR2 YSYEKL. This chain's CDR3 is CASSQLRGQLLNTEAFF. The DNA for the CDR3 is TGCGCCAGCAGCCAATTAAGGGGGCAGTTGTTGAACACTGAAGCTTTCTTT.

The V gene is TRBV4-1, the J gene TRBJ2-7, with D tentatively TRBD1 (5 bases). V was shortened by 0 bases and J by 6 bases, with 18 bases between the two germline ends. Germline V gives CDR1 MGHRA, CDR2 YSYEKL. The CDR3 is 16 residues long. The CDR3 DNA sequence: TGCGCCAGCAGCCAAGATCTAAAACAGGCCGGCTCCGAGCAGTACTTC. Encoded protein: CASSQDLKQAGSEQYF.

The V gene is TRBV18, the J gene TRBJ1-4; 7 bases agree with TRBD1. Germline CDR1 KGHSH, CDR2 LQKENI. V lost 4 bases, J lost 6 bases, and 8 bases stayed unmatched. The CDR3 covers 15 residues. DNA of the CDR3: TGTGCCAGCTCACGCGACAGGGAAGGAGATGAAAAACTGTTTTTT. It encodes CASSRDREGDEKLFF.

J is TRBJ1-3 and V is TRBV15; 8 positions match TRBD1. J lost 4 bases, V lost 1 base, and 9 bases had no gene match. The CDR3 has 17 amino acids. Germline values: CDR1 LNHNV, CDR2 YYDKDF (reference sequence). The CDR3: CATSRAELRGPGNTIYF. In DNA form, the CDR3 reads TGTGCCACCAGCAGAGCTGAACTCAGGGGGCCAGGAAACACCATATATTTT.